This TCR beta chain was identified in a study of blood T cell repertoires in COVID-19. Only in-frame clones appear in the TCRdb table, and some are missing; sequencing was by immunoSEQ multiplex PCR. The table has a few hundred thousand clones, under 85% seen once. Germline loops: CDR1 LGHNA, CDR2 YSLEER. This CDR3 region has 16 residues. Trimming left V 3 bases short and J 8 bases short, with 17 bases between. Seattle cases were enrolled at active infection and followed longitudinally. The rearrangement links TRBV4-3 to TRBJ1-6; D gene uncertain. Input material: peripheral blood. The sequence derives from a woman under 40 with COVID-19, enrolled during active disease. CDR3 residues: CASSQGGFSGYSPLHF. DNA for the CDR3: TGCGCCAGCAGCCAGGGAGGGTTTAGTGGATATTCACCCCTCCACTTT.